What follows are 14 T cell receptor beta chains derived from one specimen sequenced in a study of blood T cells in healthy people across ages. A second PCR of 7 to 11 cycles used a sample-barcoded 5' primer and a J-beta primer mix. A single record per CDR3 protein comes from TCRdb applying MiXCR to the 5' RACE reads. This table has hundreds of thousands of distinct CDR3 sequences, 20% to 25% appearing once. Source material: blood. These receptor sequences come from a man aged 70-80 years in good health.

The sample holds many counts of this clonotype. The genes are TRBV29-1 and TRBJ2-4, with TRBD1 identical over 9 bases. The V segment lost 4 bases and the J segment 8 bases; nucleotides outside the gene matches: 3. The germline V gene has CDR1 SQVTM and CDR2 ANQGSEA. The CDR3 length is 12 residues. The CDR3 region has the DNA TGCAGCGTTGGACAGGGGGTAGACATTCAGTACTTC. Residues: CSVGQGVDIQYF.

This clonotype was detected ten times or more. This rearrangement joins TRBV9 to TRBJ2-1; either TRBD1 or TRBD2 may fit D (5 bases each). Germline loops: CDR1 SGDLS, CDR2 YYNGEE. The CDR3 is 16 residues long. Trimming stripped 0 bases from V and 1 base from J, with 11 bases between. CDR3 coding DNA: TGTGCCAGCAGCGTAGCTTCCGGGGCTTCCTACAATGAGCAGTTCTTC. Its protein product is CASSVASGASYNEQFF.

This clonotype came up once. This may be a read error, as it is one base from a much larger clone. It is likely a read error, because the conserved phenylalanine at the end of the CDR3 is missing. This sequence joins TRBV12-3 or TRBV12-4 and TRBJ2-1; D might be TRBD2 (6 bases). Trimming removed 5 bases at V and 8 bases at J, with 19 bases between. CDR3 length: 15 residues. CDR3 coding DNA: TGTGCCAGCAGTCCGCCGGGGACCCGCGGGGATGAGCAGTTCTTA. This encodes CASSPPGTRGDEQFL.

This clonotype has only a few counts. The chain uses TRBV4-3 and TRBJ2-5, with D hard to call. Trimming stripped 0 bases from V and 2 bases from J, with 7 bases between. The V gene's germline CDR1 is LGHNA and CDR2 YSLEER. CDR3 length: 14 amino acids. The CDR3 loop is CASSQESQQETQYF. The CDR3 coding sequence is TGCGCCAGCAGCCAAGAATCCCAGCAAGAGACCCAGTACTTC.

This rearrangement joins TRBV20-1 to TRBJ2-1; possibly TRBD2 for D (8 bases). Trimming cost V 0 bases and J 8 bases, with 20 bases left between them. The CDR3 consists of 16 residues. In germline, CDR1 is DFQATT, CDR2 SNEGSKA (reference sequence). Written as DNA, the CDR3 is TGCAGTGCTAGAGATAGATCGGGACTAGGGGGCCATGAGCAGTTCTTC. Amino acids: CSARDRSGLGGHEQFF.

This rearrangement joins TRBV12-3 or TRBV12-4 to TRBJ1-4; 8 bases are a match to TRBD1. The CDR3 extends over 15 amino acids. Losses at the gene ends were 2 bases for V and 5 bases for J; bases not matched to a gene: 4. CDR3 in amino acids: CASSLQGQVNEKLFF. CDR3 DNA sequence: TGTGCCAGCAGTTTACAGGGACAGGTGAATGAAAAACTGTTTTTT.

The table lists this clonotype with a few counts. V and J are TRBV25-1 and TRBJ2-7, with a weak D call TRBD2 (5 bases). This CDR3 is 16 amino acids long. In germline, CDR1 is MGHDK, CDR2 SYGVNS. Trimming left V 0 bases short and J 2 bases short, with 14 bases between. The DNA of the CDR3 is TGTGCCAGCAGTGAATATAGAGCCCCCGGGACCTACGAGCAGTACTTC. Translated, it gives CASSEYRAPGTYEQYF.

The gene calls are TRBV2 and TRBJ1-1; D gene unclear. Germline V gene lookup returns CDR1 SNHLY and CDR2 FYNNEI. Trimming left V 6 bases short and J 5 bases short, with 10 bases between. This CDR3 comprises 12 residues. CDR3 sequence (DNA): TGTGCCAGCAGAGGACCGGGAACTGAAGCTTTCTTT. Amino acids: CASRGPGTEAFF.

The CDR3: CASSDRGGNTEAFF. CDR3 DNA sequence: TGTGCCAGCAGCGACAGGGGTGGGAACACTGAAGCTTTCTTT. This chain joins TRBV7-9 and TRBJ1-1, with TRBD1 matching over 8 bases. Germline CDR1 SEHNR, CDR2 FQNEAQ (reference sequence). V was clipped by 5 bases and J by 1 base; unmatched bases: 3. The CDR3 extends over 14 amino acids.

This clonotype was recorded a few times. The V call is TRBV7-9, the J call TRBJ1-1, with D tentatively TRBD1 (5 bases). The CDR3 consists of 19 residues. From germline, CDR1 is SEHNR and CDR2 FQNEAQ (reference sequence). V was trimmed by 4 bases and J by 0 bases, leaving 24 bases between them. The CDR3 nucleotides read TGTGCCAGCAGCTCAAACGTCCGTCAGGGAAGGGGTATGAACACTGAAGCTTTCTTT. Its translation is CASSSNVRQGRGMNTEAFF.

This clonotype was seen a few times. At one boundary the junction diverges from the germline segment, which might be a read error. The chain joins TRBV7-7 to TRBJ2-1, with D possibly being TRBD2 (5 bases). The CDR3 totals 16 residues. CDR1 is SSHAT and CDR2 is FNYEAQ in the germline V gene (reference sequence). The DNA for the CDR3 is TGTGCTAGCAGACCCGGACTCGCTAGCTCCTACAATGAGCAGTTCTTC. It codes for CASRPGLASSYNEQFF.

The V call is TRBV24-1, the J call TRBJ2-3; 10 bases align to TRBD2. Per germline, CDR1 KGHDR and CDR2 SFDVKD. The length of the CDR3 is 16 residues. V trimming: 2 bases; J trimming: 4 bases; junction bases outside the gene matches: 5. In DNA form, the CDR3 reads TGTGCCACCAGTGATTGGACTAGCGGAGCGGCAGATACGCAGTATTTT. It is translated as CATSDWTSGAADTQYF.

This clonotype was found a few times. The rearrangement uses TRBV14 and TRBJ1-1; D perhaps matches TRBD1 (5 bases). V lost 6 bases, J lost 0 bases, and 11 bases lay in between. The CDR3 contains 14 residues. Germline CDR1 and CDR2: SGHDN and FVKESK. The CDR3 DNA reads TGTGCCAGCAGGATCCGGGACGTGAACACTGAAGCTTTCTTT. Encoded protein: CASRIRDVNTEAFF.

The chain is built from TRBV9 and TRBJ2-1; D possibly uses TRBD1 or TRBD2 (6 bases each). Germline CDR1 reads SGDLS; CDR2 reads YYNGEE. V lost 0 bases and J lost 6, with 16 bases in between. The CDR3 contains 16 residues. The CDR3 here is CASSVDGGPRPNEQFF. The CDR3 DNA sequence: TGTGCCAGCAGCGTAGATGGGGGGCCCAGGCCCAATGAGCAGTTCTTC.